Listed here are 21 T cell receptor beta chains from one sample, sequenced in a study of shared clonotypes between healthy human individuals. Sequencing used immunoSEQ multiplex PCR; TCRdb keeps in-frame clones, though not all of them. The table records about 1.4 million clones, around 97% of them present only once. The sequenced sample was naive CD4+ T cells sorted from blood. Sample subset: CD45RA+ positively selected. These receptors originate from a man aged 30 to 39 in good health.

This rearrangement joins TRBV7-9 to TRBJ2-3; D is uncertain. The CDR3 contains 11 residues. Between the trimmed V and J ends, which lost 5 bases and 6 bases, there was a span of 6 bases. Germline loops: CDR1 SEHNR, CDR2 FQNEAQ (reference sequence). The CDR3 is CASSPKDTQYF. CDR3 in DNA: TGTGCCAGCAGCCCCAAGGATACGCAGTATTTT.

The chain recombines TRBV18 with TRBJ2-3; D remains unclear. CDR1 is KGHSH and CDR2 is LQKENI in the germline V gene. This CDR3 region has 18 residues. V was cut by 4 bases and J by 0 bases, with 20 bases left in between. CDR3 residues: CASSRRSSRPPSTDTQYF. CDR3 sequence (DNA): TGTGCCAGCTCACGACGGAGTTCTCGACCACCTAGCACAGATACGCAGTATTTT.

CDR3 residues: CASSSGGRASNEQFF. For the CDR3, the DNA is TGTGCCAGCAGTTCAGGGGGGAGGGCCAGTAATGAGCAGTTCTTC. The rearrangement links TRBV28 to TRBJ2-1; D tentatively fits TRBD1 or TRBD2 (7 bases each). The CDR3 runs to 15 residues. Germline V lookup: CDR1 MDHEN, CDR2 SYDVKM. The ends were cut back, 4 bases at V and 7 bases at J, with 17 bases in the middle. Complete variable domain (other parts from reference TRBV28 and TRBJ2-1): DVKVTQSSRYLVKRTGEKVFLECVQDMDHENMFWYRQDPGLGLRLIYFSYDVKMKEKGDIPEGYSVSREKKERFSLILESASTNQTSMYLCASSSGGRASNEQFFGPGTRLTVL.

The genes are TRBV7-9 and TRBJ2-1; possibly TRBD1 or TRBD2 for D (8 bases each). Germline CDR1 is SEHNR and CDR2 is FQNEAQ (reference sequence). The CDR3 spans 18 residues. The germline V and J ends were trimmed by 2 bases and 1 base, with 18 bases remaining between them. In DNA form, the CDR3 reads TGTGCCAGCAGCTTACCCTCGGGGGGGGACAGGTCCTACAATGAGCAGTTCTTC. The encoded protein is CASSLPSGGDRSYNEQFF. Supplemented by reference TRBV7-9 and TRBJ2-1, the full variable domain reads DTGVSQNPRHKITKRGQNVTFRCDPISEHNRLYWYRQTLGQGPEFLTYFQNEAQLEKSRLLSDRFSAERPKGSFSTLEIQRTEQGDSAMYLCASSLPSGGDRSYNEQFFGPGTRLTVL.

This chain uses TRBV6-1 with TRBJ2-7; 8 bases fit TRBD2. V shed 9 bases, J shed 5 bases, and the junction held 15 bases outside the gene matches. The germline CDR1 and CDR2 sequences are MNHNS and SASEGT. This CDR3 region has 15 residues. CDR3 coding DNA: TGTGCCAGTAAGGTCCCTCCGGGAGGGCGTAACGAGCAGTACTTC. It specifies CASKVPPGGRNEQYF.

This clone was seen only once. The V and J genes are TRBV6-1 and TRBJ1-2; 9 bases map to TRBD1. J gave up 2 bases and V 6 bases, and 4 bases lay outside the gene matches. The germline gives CDR1 MNHNS, CDR2 SASEGT. The CDR3 contains 14 residues. The CDR3 sequence is CASSHTGGNYGYTF. As DNA, the CDR3 is TGTGCCAGCAGCCACACAGGGGGCAACTATGGCTACACCTTC.

The J gene is TRBJ2-3, the V gene TRBV11-2, with 7 nucleotides matching TRBD2. Germline assignment: CDR1 SGHAT and CDR2 FQNNGV. The CDR3 runs 16 residues. V was clipped by 8 bases and J by 2 bases; unmatched bases: 13. CDR3 loop: CASSRSTSWLTDTQYF. CDR3 sequence (DNA): TGTGCCAGCTCACGATCGACTAGCTGGCTCACAGATACGCAGTATTTT.

The chain has TRBV29-1 and TRBJ2-2; 10 bases are shared with TRBD2. This CDR3 contains 16 residues. Germline V gene lookup returns CDR1 SQVTM and CDR2 ANQGSEA. V lost 2 bases and J lost 7; bases outside the gene matches: 10. The CDR3 nucleotides are TGCAGCGTTGAAAAGGGGCTAGCGGGAGCGATCGGGGAGCTGTTTTTT. Translated, it gives CSVEKGLAGAIGELFF.

V gene TRBV7-2 combines with J gene TRBJ2-1, with D perhaps TRBD2 (7 bases). The CDR3 runs 16 residues. Germline CDR1 and CDR2: SGHTA and FQGNSA. Trimming took 2 bases from V and 6 from J, leaving 17 bases between them. The CDR3 reads CASSLTGGLRSNEQFF. The CDR3 bases are TGTGCCAGCAGCTTAACGGGGGGCCTGCGAAGCAATGAGCAGTTCTTC.

The chain recombines TRBV5-1 with TRBJ2-1; 7 bases agree with TRBD2. The CDR3 is made up of 15 amino acids. In germline, CDR1 is SGHRS, CDR2 YFSETQ. V shed 1 base and J 12 bases; nucleotides not matched to a gene: 13. The CDR3 is CASSLNQRDWRGQFF. The CDR3 coding sequence is TGCGCCAGCAGCTTGAACCAGCGGGATTGGAGGGGGCAGTTCTTC.

The gene calls are TRBV18 and TRBJ2-6; D gene ambiguous. The ends were cut back, 4 bases at V and 3 bases at J, with 10 bases in the middle. Germline V CDR1 and CDR2: KGHSH, LQKENI. The CDR3 length is 15 residues. CDR3 loop: CASSLRSGGANVLTF. CDR3 bases: TGTGCCAGCTCACTACGTTCTGGTGGGGCCAACGTCCTGACTTTC.

This rearrangement joins TRBV28 to TRBJ2-2; 7 bases agree with TRBD1. The germline V gene encodes CDR1 MDHEN and CDR2 SYDVKM. Trimming took 4 bases from V and 0 from J; bases not matched to a gene: 8. The CDR3 consists of 17 residues. CDR3 bases: TGTGCCAGCAGTTACCCGTACAGGGGTCCGAACACCGGGGAGCTGTTTTTT. Translated: CASSYPYRGPNTGELFF. Using reference TRBV28 and TRBJ2-2 for the parts outside the CDR3, the full variable domain is DVKVTQSSRYLVKRTGEKVFLECVQDMDHENMFWYRQDPGLGLRLIYFSYDVKMKEKGDIPEGYSVSREKKERFSLILESASTNQTSMYLCASSYPYRGPNTGELFFGEGSRLTVL.

As for this clone: The sample carries other DNA sequences with the same CDR3. V gene TRBV15 combines with J gene TRBJ2-7, with no clear D. V lost 0 bases and J 10 bases, leaving 10 bases between the germline ends. The CDR3 has 12 amino acids. Per the germline V gene, CDR1 is LNHNV and CDR2 is YYDKDF (reference sequence). The CDR3 sequence: CATSRDRLEQYF. The CDR3 nucleotides are TGTGCCACCAGCAGAGATCGGCTGGAACAGTACTTC.

V usage is TRBV2 and J usage is TRBJ2-3; TRBD2 matches 12 bases. V trimming: 4 bases; J trimming: 0 bases; junction bases outside the gene matches: 5. This CDR3 contains 17 residues. CDR1 and CDR2 (germline): SNHLY, FYNNEI. The CDR3 DNA sequence: TGTGCCAGCAGTGGACTAGCGGGAGAGTCGAGCACAGATACGCAGTATTTT. It translates to CASSGLAGESSTDTQYF.

The chain combines TRBV5-8 with TRBJ2-2, with 14 bases aligning to TRBD2. The CDR3 runs 16 residues. The germline CDR1 and CDR2 sequences are SGHTS and YDEGEE. Unmatched junction bases numbered 4, after V lost 3 bases and J lost 6 bases. DNA for the CDR3: TGTGCCAGCAGCTCGGGACTAGCGGGAGTAGCCGGGGAGCTGTTTTTT. Translation gives CASSSGLAGVAGELFF. The full variable domain, its missing parts supplied by reference TRBV5-8 and TRBJ2-2, is EAGVTQSPTHLIKTRGQQATLRCSPISGHTSVYWYQQALGLGLQFLLWYDEGEERNRGNFPPRFSGRQFPNYSSELNVNALELEDSALYLCASSSGLAGVAGELFFGEGSRLTVL.

This chain uses TRBV15 with TRBJ2-7; 9 bases agree with TRBD1. V dropped 5 bases and J dropped 4; count of bases not matched to a gene: 12. Germline loops: CDR1 LNHNV, CDR2 YYDKDF (reference sequence). The CDR3 is 16 amino acids. The CDR3 here is CATSLLTGTGTYEQYF. DNA for the CDR3: TGTGCCACCAGCTTACTTACCGGGACAGGGACTTACGAGCAGTACTTC.

This chain uses TRBV6-6 with TRBJ2-7, with D possibly matching TRBD1 (8 bases). Germline-derived CDR1 and CDR2 are MNHNY and SVGAGI (reference sequence). The CDR3 contains 14 residues. The V end lost 2 bases, the J end lost 3 bases, and 11 bases lay between the germline ends. CDR3 bases: TGTGCCAGCAGTTACAACAGGGGGGGCTACGAGCAGTACTTC. Its translation is CASSYNRGGYEQYF.

A single count supports this clone. The chain links TRBV28 to TRBJ1-2, with a tentative D call TRBD1 (6 bases). CDR1 is MDHEN and CDR2 is SYDVKM in the germline V gene. This CDR3 is 15 amino acids long. Trimming cost V 2 bases and J 0 bases, with 10 bases left between them. CDR3 residues: CASSLTGLTNYGYTF. CDR3 in DNA: TGTGCCAGCAGTTTAACAGGGTTGACTAACTATGGCTACACCTTC.

This chain connects TRBV7-2 to TRBJ2-1, with 8 nucleotides matching TRBD1. Per germline, CDR1 SGHTA and CDR2 FQGNSA. The CDR3 is 13 amino acids. The V gene end was trimmed by 3 bases and the J gene end by 7 bases; junction bases not matched to a gene: 2. This CDR3 reads CASSFTGGNEQFF. CDR3 bases: TGTGCCAGCAGCTTTACAGGGGGGAATGAGCAGTTCTTC.

This chain links TRBV18 with TRBJ2-3, with D perhaps TRBD1 (6 bases). V gave up 6 bases and J gave up 5 bases, with 15 bases separating them. This CDR3 is built from 14 residues. Germline CDR1 reads KGHSH; CDR2 reads LQKENI. The CDR3 nucleotides read TGTGCCAGCTCCGACCAGGCAGGGGTAGATACGCAGTATTTT. As protein: CASSDQAGVDTQYF.

As regards this clone: Distinct nucleotide sequences in the sample also encode this CDR3. This chain joins TRBV27 and TRBJ2-1, with 14 bases matching TRBD2. There are 16 residues in the CDR3. Germline assignment: CDR1 MNHEY and CDR2 SMNVEV (reference sequence). Trimming removed 5 bases from V and 6 bases from J; junction bases left unmatched: 6. As DNA, the CDR3 is TGTGCCAGCAGTCCACGACTAGCGGGAGGGCGCAATGAGCAGTTCTTC. This codes for CASSPRLAGGRNEQFF.